This T cell receptor beta chain is drawn from a study of cytomegalovirus exposure and HLA in healthy donors (dated by TCRdb to about 2017). With regard to the full study: An earlier analysis of several hundred of the donors reported over 250 Gb of sequence data and 95 million to 120 million unique TCR beta sequences obtained from approximately 180 million T cells. An early release covering about 600 HLA-typed donors comprised about 310 gigabases of sequencing data and around 85 million unique TCR sequences. Of the 300 to 500 genotyped donors, 65% to 90% were placed in the genetic ancestry cluster associated with self-reported Caucasian donors. The study was designed to test whether signatures of past pathogen exposure could be identified by cataloging public T cell receptors. The T cell repertoires of under 750 subjects were profiled by immunosequencing and related to cytomegalovirus serostatus. Along with the approximately 650-subject first cohort, a separate validation cohort of over 90 different subjects was used. To predict cytomegalovirus infection status, the study brought together high-throughput TCR immunosequencing, statistical association of individual TCRs with disease status, and machine learning. A later analysis re-examined previously published TCR beta repertoires from more than 650 donors and added high-resolution HLA genotyping to investigate patterns of TCR occurrence. Rather than drawing on any new phenotypic data, the later analysis identified candidate immune exposures from TCR beta sequences and the way those sequences occurred across donors. To decide whether each TCR beta V gene segment behaved as functional or pseudogenic, an earlier analysis of some 540 of the donors relied on high-throughput TCR beta sequencing. Alongside the repertoire data, information on donor age, sex, ethnicity and CMV serostatus was compiled. A later genetic analysis took genome-wide SNP genotypes for about 55% of the roughly 670 donors and used that subset as a discovery cohort. All discovery cohort repertoires had been generated using a single sequencing platform. HLA typing covered class I and class II loci at four-digit resolution. The number of donors typed differed by locus, with roughly 629-640 for A, B, C, DRB1 and DQB1, over 500 for DQA1, 600 to 610 for DPA1, and about 450 for DPB1. Five DR-DQ haplotypes were treated as single units for association and clustering because of strong linkage in the cohort. Among 300 to 500 genotyped donors of the cohort, an average of around 240,000 unique TCR beta nucleotide sequences was sequenced per donor, of which 15% to 20% were non-productive. Study-level results and caveats: Most TCR sequences were observed very rarely across donors, whereas some public TCRs were present in many individuals. According to a later genetic analysis, donors in an Asian-associated ancestry cluster had fewer N-insertions in productive TCRs than the approximately 610-donor mean. The 87-base-pair reads could not distinguish some IMGT-functional V segments, including TRBV6-2 and TRBV6-3, so those segments were excluded. Compared with equally common non-associated chains, HLA-associated TCR beta chains in a later analysis were more clonally expanded and had lower generation probabilities. A cluster of highly shared sequence variants was judged likely to represent a technical artifact of the sequencing pipeline. Because some donors lacked HLA typing at each locus, the association tests relied only on the typed subset. In vitro tests confirmed that a few of the cytomegalovirus-associated TCR beta chains recognize cytomegalovirus antigens. An association between a missense DCLRE1C variant and V-gene and J-gene trimming of TCR beta chains was found in a later genetic analysis and replicated in an independent cohort. According to a later analysis, parvovirus B19, influenza, CMV and Epstein-Barr virus appeared linked to several top co-occurrence clusters. Because counts were too low, roughly 16 rarely observed V segments, including chromosome 9 orphons, were left out of the earlier analysis of some 640 of the donors. According to the authors, the approach could potentially be generalized to other disease states and immunological phenotypes. In an earlier analysis of 587 of the donors, most TCR beta V segments were observed in productive rearrangements about 87% or about 30% of the time, broadly matching IMGT annotations. The study gave a list of over 150 TCR beta chains associated with cytomegalovirus. Presence/absence analyses assumed roughly uniform sequencing depth across donors, an assumption that may not hold. Most CMV-associated TCR beta chains appeared to be HLA-restricted in a later analysis, and the HLA associations seemed to be driven largely by CMV exposure. In a later analysis, TCR association rates were found to vary across HLA loci, with the most associated TCRs seen for DRB1 alleles and the fewest for HLA-C alleles. When HLA alleles, especially DR and DQ, strongly co-occurred, TCR associations were difficult to assign to individual alleles. The cohort was sequenced for TCR beta chains only, and without alpha or paired-chain data the features that could be detected were limited. In both the original and validation cohorts, the classifier was reported to diagnose cytomegalovirus status with high specificity and sensitivity. A further reported finding was that TCR beta sequences accurately predicted the HLA-A and HLA-B alleles for most subjects in the first cohort. CMV serostatus was the only immune exposure information available for the cohort. Specific HLA alleles were associated with some 15,000 TCR beta sequences at a false discovery rate of 0.05 in a later analysis. Correlated functional status among segregating V segments might reflect linkage disequilibrium, but an unknown experimental factor could not be ruled out.

The cohort consisted of 600 or so healthy bone marrow donors. At the time of sampling, every cohort member was nominally healthy, though immune exposures that went unrecorded were likely present. The donor tested CMV seronegative, placing the donor among the roughly 340 seronegative members of the cohort. A peripheral blood sample was collected from each donor, and TCR beta sequencing was performed on peripheral blood mononuclear cells. Genomic DNA was extracted from the blood cell samples with the Qiagen DNeasy Blood Extraction Kit. This clone was observed a handful of times. This receptor's antigen is unknown. The record has no base qualities; no much larger clone is one base away. The receptor library was made with the immunoSEQ multiplex PCR assay. For the multiplex PCR, a mixture combining 60 forward primers for TCR Vbeta segments and 13 reverse primers for TCR Jbeta segments was used. The CDR3 region of rearranged TCR beta genes was amplified from genomic DNA with a multiplex PCR assay. Amplified TCR beta libraries were sequenced as 87-base-pair reads on the Illumina HiSeq System. The original pipeline was this. A later analysis counted 75 million to 100 million unique TCR beta chains across the 550 to 750 repertoires, and some 11 million of these chains were shared by at least two donors. A nearest-neighbor algorithm error-corrected the raw reads and collapsed the reads into unique sequences, merging closely related sequences to remove PCR and sequencing errors. CDR3 sequences were aligned to IMGT reference sequences to assign V, D and J gene segments. For a sequence to be retained, a match of at least six nucleotides to both a V gene segment and a J gene segment was required. A rearrangement counted as productive if the CDR3 had no stop codons and remained in frame with V and J, and every other rearrangement counted as non-productive. Following IMGT convention, CDR3 was defined as the stretch from the second conserved V-encoded cysteine to the conserved J-encoded phenylalanine. In an earlier analysis of around 600 of the donors, sequences lacking an unambiguous match to a single V gene segment were excluded. In an earlier analysis of 587 of the donors, V segments were called functional above 56.7% productive rearrangements and were called segregating when the between-donor standard deviation exceeded 5%. A statistical classification framework was built for diagnosing cytomegalovirus status from the catalog of TCR beta chain sequences. In a later analysis, V and J genes were assigned by comparing TCR nucleotide sequences against IMGT/GENE-DB human TR gene sequences. In a later analysis, CDR3 sequences and most-parsimonious VDJ recombination scenarios were assigned using the TCRdist pipeline. A later analysis defined each TCR beta chain by its CDR3 amino acid sequence plus V-gene family, and excluded reads lacking a unique V-gene family. In a later analysis, around 650 highly shared, low-generation-probability nucleotide sequences were removed to address suspected cross-contamination and a sequencing artifact. In a later analysis, a clonal expansion index was calculated for each public chain from normalized within-repertoire ranks of inferred template counts. A later analysis computed generation probabilities with a VDJ recombination model fitted to out-of-frame rearrangements, and checked the results against IGoR. A later analysis scored TCR-TCR, TCR-HLA and TCR-CMV co-occurrence with hypergeometric tests, applying a repertoire-size bias correction to TCR pairs. To estimate false discovery rates, a later analysis permuted the HLA or CMV assignments 20 times. In a later analysis, co-occurring TCRs were grouped with DBSCAN, and TCRdist sequence similarity was added when clustering was performed within HLA-allele-positive subsets. Repertoires with fewer than 30,000 or more than 120,000 public chains, plus five repertoires with anomalous nucleotide sharing, were excluded from co-occurrence clustering. Held by TCRdb, this immuneACCESS table contains in-frame sequences only and omits some clones. Under half of the omission traces to an unresolved V gene where checked; the cause of the rest is unknown. The V and J calls and clone size are taken from that table; D and trimming were inferred from the DNA. The sample yields roughly 60,000 clones; approximately 80% were counted once. The ten largest clones represent approximately 1.5% of the sample.

CDR1 is given as MNHEY and CDR2 as SMNVEV, both from the germline V gene (reference sequence). V drops 1 base and J drops 9 bases, leaving 22 bases in between. From its cysteine to its phenylalanine, the CDR3 spans 17 amino acids. CDR3 DNA is the only sequence kept; it has 51 bases, read in frame from the first base. The sequence came from a female donor in good health and CMV-seronegative. The chain uses TRBV27 and TRBJ2-1, and the D gene may be TRBD2, 7 bases matching. Sequencing input: PBMCs. In nucleotide form, the sequence is TGTGCCAGCAGTTTATTATTGGTGGGGGGGGCCACCCGTGAGCAGTTCTTC. Translated, it gives CASSLLLVGGATREQFF.